Below are 21 T cell receptor beta chains sequenced from a single sample in a study of blood T cell repertoires in COVID-19. Clones were read by immunoSEQ multiplex PCR, and TCRdb kept only the in-frame ones, dropping some. The sample yields some 50,000 clones, over 85% seen once. The sequencing input was peripheral blood. These receptor sequences come from a man between 60 and 75 years old with COVID-19, enrolled during active disease.

The rearrangement joins TRBV21-1 to TRBJ2-3; whether TRBD2, the table's D call, matches the DNA was not checked. TRBV21-1 is a recognized pseudogene. This CDR3 contains 17 residues. The CDR3 sequence is CASTRTSGRNFTDTQYF. The CDR3 nucleotides are TGTGCCAGCACCAGGACTAGCGGGAGGAATTTCACAGATACGCAGTATTTT.

This sequence joins TRBV18 and TRBJ1-5; no clear D. The CDR3 is 16 amino acids. The V gene lost 4 bases and the J gene lost 0 bases, with 13 bases spanning the gap. The germline V gene encodes CDR1 KGHSH and CDR2 LQKENI. The CDR3 DNA is TGTGCCAGCTCACTCCAGCGGGCAGGTAGCAATCAGCCCCAGCATTTT. Encoded protein: CASSLQRAGSNQPQHF.

The chain has TRBV5-1 and TRBJ2-7; D might be TRBD2 (5 bases). The CDR3 runs to 13 residues. The germline V gene has CDR1 SGHRS and CDR2 YFSETQ. Trimming removed 4 bases at V and 2 bases at J, with 10 bases between. For the CDR3, the DNA is TGCGCCAGCAGCCCCCCTAGCCCCTACGAGCAGTACTTC. Protein product: CASSPPSPYEQYF.

This rearrangement joins TRBV7-2 to TRBJ1-4, with D possibly TRBD1 on 5 matching bases. The V gene lost 1 base and the J gene lost 4 bases, with 10 bases spanning the gap. This CDR3 is built from 15 residues. From germline, CDR1 is SGHTA and CDR2 FQGNSA. CDR3 coding DNA: TGTGCCAGCAGCTTAGAGGACAATTATAATGAAAAACTGTTTTTT. Its translation is CASSLEDNYNEKLFF.

This chain uses TRBV27 with TRBJ1-2; 8 bases are a match to TRBD1. The germline V gene has CDR1 MNHEY and CDR2 SMNVEV (reference sequence). V shed 4 bases, J shed 4 bases, and the junction held 8 bases outside the gene matches. The CDR3 has 15 residues. The CDR3 DNA reads TGTGCCAGCAGTTCTCCCGGGACAGGAACCTATGGCTACACCTTC. Translated: CASSSPGTGTYGYTF.

The rearrangement links TRBV4-1 to TRBJ1-1; the D is unclear. The V end lost 4 bases, the J end lost 4 bases, and 10 bases lay between the germline ends. CDR3 length equals 13 residues. Germline CDR1 and CDR2: MGHRA and YSYEKL. CDR3 sequence: CASSRRLGTEAFF. The CDR3 bases are TGCGCCAGCAGCCGTCGGCTAGGCACTGAAGCTTTCTTT.

This rearrangement joins TRBV2 to TRBJ1-1; perhaps TRBD1 as D (5 bases). CDR1 is SNHLY, CDR2 FYNNEI, per germline. V gave up 6 bases and J gave up 1 base, with 15 bases separating them. This CDR3 has 15 amino acids. For the CDR3, the DNA is TGTGCCAGCAGACAATGGGATACAGGGAACACTGAAGCTTTCTTT. Its protein product is CASRQWDTGNTEAFF.

The chain couples TRBV4-2 to TRBJ2-3; 12 bases fit TRBD2. CDR3 length: 16 amino acids. V dropped 1 base and J dropped 3; count of bases not matched to a gene: 2. Looked up from germline, CDR1 is LGHNA and CDR2 is YNFKEQ. The CDR3 region has the DNA TGTGCCAGCAGCCAAGTTGGGACTAGCGGGACAGATACGCAGTATTTT. This encodes CASSQVGTSGTDTQYF.

This chain connects TRBV7-3 to TRBJ2-3, with TRBD2 matching over 10 bases. The CDR3 has 16 residues. CDR1 is SGHTA and CDR2 is FQGTGA in the germline V gene. The ends lost 8 bases at V and 4 bases at J; junction bases unmatched: 12. The CDR3 bases are TGTGCCAGCCGAAAGGGTGGACTAGCGGCAGCAGATACGCAGTATTTT. Translating gives CASRKGGLAAADTQYF.

CDR3 in DNA: TGCGCCAGCAGTGACCCCGCAGGGCAGAATGGCTACACCTTC. Its protein product is CASSDPAGQNGYTF. The chain is built from TRBV10-2 and TRBJ1-2, with a possible D match to TRBD1 (5 bases). V lost 3 bases and J lost 6, with 14 bases in between. From germline, CDR1 is WSHSY and CDR2 SAAADI. This CDR3 has 14 residues.

The CDR3 DNA reads TGTGCCAGCTCACCTTGGTCACAGGGCTCCTACGAGCAGTACTTC. Translation gives CASSPWSQGSYEQYF. This chain connects TRBV18 to TRBJ2-7, with a weak D call TRBD1 (6 bases). The ends were cut back, 3 bases at V and 0 bases at J, with 12 bases in the middle. Looked up from germline, CDR1 is KGHSH and CDR2 is LQKENI. The CDR3 extends over 15 amino acids.

This chain connects TRBV6-2 or TRBV6-3 to TRBJ2-7; TRBD2 matches 11 bases. This CDR3 has 18 residues. The junction had 7 bases not matched to a gene; V was cut back by 0 bases and J by 0 bases. The germline gives CDR1 MNHEY, CDR2 SVGEGT. The DNA for the CDR3 is TGTGCCAGCAGTTACTCGCCTAGCGGGAGGACTACCTCCTACGAGCAGTACTTC. Translating it yields CASSYSPSGRTTSYEQYF.

The CDR3 here is CASRTSGSPGELFF. The DNA for the CDR3 is TGTGCCAGCAGGACTAGCGGGAGCCCCGGGGAGCTGTTTTTT. V usage is TRBV28 and J usage is TRBJ2-2; 12 bases map to TRBD2. The CDR3 covers 14 residues. Germline CDR1 is MDHEN and CDR2 is SYDVKM. V was pared by 6 bases and J by 6 bases, with 2 bases of the junction left unmatched.

This chain joins TRBV27 and TRBJ1-6, with a tentative D call TRBD1 (5 bases). CDR3 length: 14 residues. V lost 4 bases, J lost 9 bases, and 13 bases lay in between. From germline, CDR1 is MNHEY and CDR2 SMNVEV (reference sequence). The CDR3 sequence is CASSSDRSFSPLHF. In DNA, the CDR3 is TGTGCCAGCAGTTCCGACAGATCCTTTTCACCCCTCCACTTT.

V is TRBV18 and J is TRBJ1-2, with 9 positions matching TRBD1. Germline assignment: CDR1 KGHSH and CDR2 LQKENI. CDR3 length: 14 amino acids. With 6 bases clipped from V and 3 bases from J, the junction kept 5 bases outside the gene matches. The CDR3 reads CASSPGTGYYGYTF. DNA for the CDR3: TGTGCCAGCTCCCCCGGGACAGGGTACTATGGCTACACCTTC.

The chain carries TRBV9 and TRBJ2-2; 8 bases align to TRBD1. This CDR3 spans 17 amino acids. Germline assignment: CDR1 SGDLS and CDR2 YYNGEE. Trimming took 3 bases from V and 0 from J; bases not matched to a gene: 7. The CDR3 coding sequence is TGTGCCAGCAGCGCCCGGGACAGGAGTACGAACACCGGGGAGCTGTTTTTT. Translating it yields CASSARDRSTNTGELFF. The full variable domain, in which reference TRBV9 and TRBJ2-2 provide the parts outside the CDR3, is DSGVTQTPKHLITATGQRVTLRCSPRSGDLSVYWYQQSLDQGLQFLIQYYNGEERAKGNILERFSAQQFPDLHSELNLSSLELGDSALYFCASSARDRSTNTGELFFGEGSRLTVL.

This chain connects TRBV3-1 (or the pseudogene TRBV3-2) to TRBJ2-2, with TRBD1 matching over 11 bases. This CDR3 comprises 16 residues. Per germline, CDR1 LGHDT and CDR2 YNNKEL (reference sequence). V lost 5 bases to trimming and J lost 4 bases; unmatched junction nucleotides: 6. The CDR3 protein is CASSTRTGGITGELFF. CDR3 bases: TGTGCCAGCAGCACTCGGACAGGGGGCATCACCGGGGAGCTGTTTTTT.

The chain has TRBV19 and TRBJ1-5; 7 nucleotides align to TRBD1. V lost 4 bases, J lost 3 bases, and 9 bases stayed unmatched. Germline values: CDR1 LNHDA, CDR2 SQIVND (reference sequence). CDR3 length: 16 residues. The DNA for the CDR3 is TGTGCCAGTAGTACCGACGTGACAGGGATCAATCAGCCCCAGCATTTT. This encodes CASSTDVTGINQPQHF.

V is TRBV7-2 and J is TRBJ1-1; tentative D call: TRBD1 (5 bases). Trimming took off 5 bases at V and 8 bases at J, with 24 bases between the two ends. The CDR3 runs to 16 residues. Germline V lookup: CDR1 SGHTA, CDR2 FQGNSA. The CDR3 spells CASSGRAGKASKEAFF. In DNA form, the CDR3 reads TGTGCCAGCAGCGGAAGGGCAGGGAAGGCCTCAAAAGAAGCTTTCTTT. The variable domain in full, with the rest retrieved from reference TRBV7-2 and TRBJ1-1, is GAGVSQSPSNKVTEKGKDVELRCDPISGHTALYWYRQSLGQGLEFLIYFQGNSAPDKSGLPSDRFSAERTGGSVSTLTIQRTQQEDSAVYLCASSGRAGKASKEAFFGQGTRLTVV.

J is TRBJ1-5 and V is TRBV30, with a possible D match to TRBD1 (6 bases). Germline V lookup: CDR1 GTSNPN, CDR2 SVGIG (reference sequence). CDR3 size: 15 residues. Trimming took off 2 bases at V and 2 bases at J, with 13 bases between the two ends. The CDR3 DNA is TGTGCCTGGAGTAAAGGACAGAGTCGCAATCAGCCCCAGCATTTT. It is translated as CAWSKGQSRNQPQHF.

J is TRBJ2-7 and V is TRBV6-5; 8 nucleotides agree with TRBD1. Losses at the gene ends were 7 bases for V and 2 bases for J; bases not matched to a gene: 7. This CDR3 region has 14 residues. CDR1 and CDR2 (germline): MNHEY, SVGAGI. The CDR3 loop reads CASNRQGLAYEQYF. The CDR3 DNA follows: TGTGCCAGCAATCGACAGGGGTTAGCCTACGAGCAGTACTTC.